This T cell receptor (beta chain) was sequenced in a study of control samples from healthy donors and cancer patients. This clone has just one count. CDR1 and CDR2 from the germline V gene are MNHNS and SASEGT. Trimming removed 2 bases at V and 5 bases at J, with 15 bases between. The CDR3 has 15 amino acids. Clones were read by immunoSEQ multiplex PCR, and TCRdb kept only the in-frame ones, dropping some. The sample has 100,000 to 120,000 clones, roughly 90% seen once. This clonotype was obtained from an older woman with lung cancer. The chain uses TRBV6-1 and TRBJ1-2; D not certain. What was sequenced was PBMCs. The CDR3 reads CASSEYISTDYGYTF. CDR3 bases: TGTGCCAGCAGTGAATATATATCTACGGATTATGGCTACACCTTC.